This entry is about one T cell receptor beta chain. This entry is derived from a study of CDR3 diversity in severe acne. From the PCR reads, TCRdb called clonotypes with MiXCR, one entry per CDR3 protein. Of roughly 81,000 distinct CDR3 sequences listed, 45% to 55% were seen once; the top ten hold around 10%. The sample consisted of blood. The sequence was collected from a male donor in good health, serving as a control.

The CDR3 DNA is TGCAGAGGGACAGGGGGCCGGATCAAAAACATTCAGTACTTC. This codes for CRGTGGRIKNIQYF. The J gene is TRBJ2-4, the V gene TRBV20-1; TRBD1 matches 12 bases. Germline V gives CDR1 DFQATT, CDR2 SNEGSKA (reference sequence). The CDR3 spans 14 residues.